A single sample is the source of the 31 T cell receptor beta chains below, sequenced in a study of blood T cell repertoires in COVID-19. Some clones are missing from TCRdb's copy, which holds only in-frame ones; the method was immunoSEQ multiplex PCR. This table holds about 190,000 clones, more than 70% found once. Sequenced sample: peripheral blood. These receptors originate from a man aged 35-49 years with active or convalescent COVID-19.

V gene TRBV5-8 combines with J gene TRBJ1-5; D is possibly TRBD1 (5 bases). Trimming removed 0 bases at V and 3 bases at J, with 13 bases between. Per the germline V gene, CDR1 is SGHTS and CDR2 is YDEGEE. The CDR3 has 16 amino acids. CDR3 residues: CASSLGSRGFNQPQHF. The DNA for the CDR3 is TGTGCCAGCAGCTTGGGGAGTAGGGGATTCAATCAGCCCCAGCATTTT.

V and J are TRBV5-5 and TRBJ1-1, with 10 nucleotides matching TRBD1. Germline lookup yields CDR1 SGHKS and CDR2 YYEKEE (reference sequence). The CDR3 contains 17 residues. Germline trimming cut 2 bases from V and 3 bases from J; bases unmatched to any gene: 10. For the CDR3, the DNA is TGTGCCAGCAGCTTCAGTCCGAGACAGGGGGCAGACACTGAAGCTTTCTTT. It encodes CASSFSPRQGADTEAFF.

The V and J genes are TRBV9 and TRBJ2-1; TRBD2 aligns across 14 bases. Trimming took 4 bases from V and 1 from J; bases not matched to a gene: 7. From germline, CDR1 is SGDLS and CDR2 YYNGEE. This CDR3 has 18 amino acids. The CDR3 region is CASSPWTSGGKSYNEQFF. The CDR3 DNA reads TGTGCCAGCAGCCCTTGGACTAGCGGGGGGAAGTCCTACAATGAGCAGTTCTTC.

The rearrangement joins TRBV28 to TRBJ1-1; TRBD1 might be the D (5 bases). The V gene's germline CDR1 is MDHEN and CDR2 SYDVKM. The CDR3 totals 12 residues. V was clipped by 6 bases and J by 3 bases, with 8 bases between them. CDR3 in amino acids: CASRQGYTEAFF. DNA for the CDR3: TGTGCCAGCAGGCAGGGCTACACTGAAGCTTTCTTT. Full variable domain (missing parts from reference TRBV28 and TRBJ1-1): DVKVTQSSRYLVKRTGEKVFLECVQDMDHENMFWYRQDPGLGLRLIYFSYDVKMKEKGDIPEGYSVSREKKERFSLILESASTNQTSMYLCASRQGYTEAFFGQGTRLTVV.

This rearrangement joins TRBV7-9 to TRBJ1-1, with D possibly being TRBD1 (6 bases). Germline CDR1 reads SEHNR; CDR2 reads FQNEAQ (reference sequence). The CDR3 is made up of 15 amino acids. V lost 0 bases, J lost 1 base, and 9 bases lay in between. CDR3 loop: CASSLADRTNTEAFF. CDR3 nucleotide sequence: TGTGCCAGCAGCTTAGCGGACAGAACGAACACTGAAGCTTTCTTT.

The chain has TRBV7-2 and TRBJ1-4, with TRBD1 matching over 9 bases. The CDR3 consists of 15 residues. V lost 5 bases to trimming and J lost 4 bases; unmatched junction nucleotides: 5. Germline V gene sequence: CDR1 SGHTA, CDR2 FQGNSA. CDR3 coding DNA: TGTGCCAGCAGCCGTGGGACAGGGAGTAATGAAAAACTGTTTTTT. It codes for CASSRGTGSNEKLFF.

The chain is built from TRBV12-5 and TRBJ1-3; no definite D call. Trimming shortened V by 4 bases and J by 0 bases, and 7 bases separated the two germline ends. This CDR3 is 14 amino acids long. Germline V gives CDR1 LGHNT, CDR2 FRNRAP. DNA for the CDR3: TGTGCTAGTGGTTACACCAGCTCTGGAAACACCATATATTTT. Amino acid sequence: CASGYTSSGNTIYF.

The chain is built from TRBV18 and TRBJ1-1, with D uncertain. The V end lost 2 bases, the J end lost 0 bases, and 16 bases lay between the germline ends. This CDR3 has 17 amino acids. Germline V CDR1 and CDR2: KGHSH, LQKENI. The CDR3 loop is CASSPLRRTDLNTEAFF. The CDR3 nucleotides read TGTGCCAGCTCACCATTGAGGAGGACGGATTTGAACACTGAAGCTTTCTTT. Based on the CDR3 plus reference TRBV18 and TRBJ1-1, the full variable domain is NAGVMQNPRHLVRRRGQEARLRCSPMKGHSHVYWYRQLPEEGLKFMVYLQKENIIDESGMPKERFSAEFPKEGPSILRIQQVVRGDSAAYFCASSPLRRTDLNTEAFFGQGTRLTVV.

The count of this clone is one. V usage is TRBV7-8 and J usage is TRBJ1-1; D unresolved. The germline gives CDR1 SGHVS, CDR2 FQNEAQ. The CDR3 runs 15 residues. With 1 base removed from V and 1 base from J, the gap between germline ends came to 10 bases. CDR3 protein: CASSLEVRGNTEAFF. As DNA, the CDR3 is TGTGCCAGCAGCTTAGAGGTGCGAGGGAACACTGAAGCTTTCTTT. Based on the CDR3 plus reference TRBV7-8 and TRBJ1-1, the full variable domain is GAGVSQSPRYKVAKRGQDVALRCDPISGHVSLFWYQQALGQGPEFLTYFQNEAQLDKSGLPSDRFFAERPEGSVSTLKIQRTQQEDSAVYLCASSLEVRGNTEAFFGQGTRLTVV.

This clone is a singleton in its sample. V gene TRBV7-9 combines with J gene TRBJ2-3; D is possibly TRBD2 (6 bases). V lost 5 bases and J lost 6, with 12 bases in between. The CDR3 loop spans 13 amino acids. Germline CDR1 reads SEHNR; CDR2 reads FQNEAQ (reference sequence). The CDR3 is CASSPPGLDTQYF. CDR3 nucleotide sequence: TGTGCCAGCAGCCCACCGGGACTGGATACGCAGTATTTT.

V gene TRBV5-1 combines with J gene TRBJ1-2; 8 bases map to TRBD1. Germline V gives CDR1 SGHRS, CDR2 YFSETQ. V was pared by 0 bases and J by 8 bases, with 6 bases of the junction left unmatched. CDR3 length: 14 amino acids. The CDR3 DNA sequence: TGCGCCAGCAGCTTGGGGACAGGGTATGAGGGCTACACCTTC. Translation: CASSLGTGYEGYTF.

The V and J genes are TRBV6-5 and TRBJ2-3; weak D call: TRBD2 (6 bases). V dropped 2 bases and J dropped 4 bases, with 10 bases sitting between them. Germline V lookup: CDR1 MNHEY, CDR2 SVGAGI. The CDR3 covers 14 residues. For the CDR3, the DNA is TGTGCCAGCAGTTACAAACTAGCCTCAGATACGCAGTATTTT. Amino acid sequence: CASSYKLASDTQYF.

This chain uses TRBV21-1 with TRBJ1-1; the D call in the table, TRBD1, was not verified against the DNA. TRBV21-1 represents a pseudogene. CDR3 length: 16 residues. This chain's CDR3 is CASSDTRAGGNTEAFF. CDR3 nucleotides: TGTGCCAGCAGTGATACAAGGGCAGGGGGGAACACTGAAGCTTTCTTT.

This chain uses TRBV9 with TRBJ2-6; D gene unclear. The germline gives CDR1 SGDLS, CDR2 YYNGEE. V was clipped by 0 bases and J by 0 bases, with 7 bases between them. There are 16 residues in the CDR3. The CDR3 loop reads CASSVGTGSGANVLTF. CDR3 sequence (DNA): TGTGCCAGCAGCGTAGGTACGGGCTCTGGGGCCAACGTCCTGACTTTC.

The chain joins TRBV5-1 to TRBJ2-3, with 8 positions matching TRBD2. The trim removed 3 bases at V and 4 bases at J, leaving 7 bases unmatched. CDR3 length equals 15 residues. The V gene's germline CDR1 is SGHRS and CDR2 YFSETQ. The CDR3 region has the DNA TGCGCCAGCAGCTACAGAGCGGGGGTGGCAGATACGCAGTATTTT. Its protein product is CASSYRAGVADTQYF.

This clone appeared a few times. The rearrangement uses TRBV3-1 (or the pseudogene TRBV3-2) and TRBJ1-2; TRBD1 aligns across 8 bases. The germline V gene has CDR1 LGHDT and CDR2 YNNKEL (reference sequence). The CDR3 is 16 amino acids. V lost 4 bases to trimming and J lost 0 bases; unmatched junction nucleotides: 7. The CDR3 coding sequence is TGTGCCAGCAGCCCCCCGTTACAGGGGGCTAACTATGGCTACACCTTC. Amino acid sequence: CASSPPLQGANYGYTF.

This clone has just one count. The chain carries TRBV5-6 and TRBJ2-6; weak D call: TRBD2 (5 bases). V lost 2 bases to trimming and J lost 1 base, with 10 bases between them. CDR3 size: 16 residues. Germline V gene sequence: CDR1 SGHDT, CDR2 YYEEEE. The CDR3 nucleotides are TGTGCCAGCAGCTTTCGGGGTCTATCTGGGGCCAACGTCCTGACTTTC. The encoded protein is CASSFRGLSGANVLTF.

This clone has only one observation. This CDR3 is CASSLALENYGYTF. The CDR3 DNA reads TGTGCCAGCAGCCTGGCCCTCGAAAACTATGGCTACACCTTC. The genes are TRBV25-1 and TRBJ1-2; no firm D call. Germline V gives CDR1 MGHDK, CDR2 SYGVNS. Between the trimmed V and J ends, which lost 6 bases and 2 bases, there was a span of 13 bases. The CDR3 extends over 14 amino acids.

The gene calls are TRBV11-2 and TRBJ2-5; TRBD1 matches 7 bases. With 5 bases clipped from V and 7 bases from J, the junction kept 7 bases outside the gene matches. Per the germline V gene, CDR1 is SGHAT and CDR2 is FQNNGV. This CDR3 contains 13 residues. The CDR3 coding sequence is TGTGCCAGCAGCACTGGGACAGCCGCGACCCAGTACTTC. Translation gives CASSTGTAATQYF.

V usage is TRBV2 and J usage is TRBJ2-1; 12 nucleotides align to TRBD2. In germline, CDR1 is SNHLY, CDR2 FYNNEI. This CDR3 has 19 residues. V shed 2 bases and J 6 bases; nucleotides not matched to a gene: 14. The CDR3 loop is CASSELRGLAGGPVNEQFF. The CDR3 region has the DNA TGTGCCAGCAGTGAATTACGGGGGCTAGCGGGAGGGCCAGTCAATGAGCAGTTCTTC. The full variable domain, its missing parts supplied by reference TRBV2 and TRBJ2-1, is EPEVTQTPSHQVTQMGQEVILRCVPISNHLYFYWYRQILGQKVEFLVSFYNNEISEKSEIFDDQFSVERPDGSNFTLKIRSTKLEDSAMYFCASSELRGLAGGPVNEQFFGPGTRLTVL.

The rearrangement uses TRBV30 and TRBJ1-5; 8 nucleotides align to TRBD1. CDR3 size: 13 residues. Germline lookup yields CDR1 GTSNPN and CDR2 SVGIG (reference sequence). V trimming: 4 bases; J trimming: 3 bases; junction bases outside the gene matches: 2. The CDR3 loop is CAWNRGNNQPQHF. The DNA for the CDR3 is TGTGCCTGGAACAGGGGGAACAATCAGCCCCAGCATTTT.

V is TRBV6-1 and J is TRBJ2-7; weak D call: TRBD2 (5 bases). The CDR3 covers 16 residues. Germline CDR1 reads MNHNS; CDR2 reads SASEGT. The ends were cut back, 4 bases at V and 0 bases at J, with 16 bases in the middle. CDR3 coding DNA: TGTGCCAGCAGTGCTCCGATAAGCGGAAGCTCCTACGAGCAGTACTTC. Its translation is CASSAPISGSSYEQYF.

The chain couples TRBV30 to TRBJ2-1, with 11 bases aligning to TRBD2. The CDR3 runs 19 residues. Germline V gene lookup returns CDR1 GTSNPN and CDR2 SVGIG (reference sequence). The trim removed 1 base at V and 4 bases at J, leaving 15 bases unmatched. This chain's CDR3 is CAWSGAGGLAGLRYNEQFF. CDR3 coding DNA: TGTGCCTGGAGTGGGGCGGGAGGACTAGCGGGTTTGAGGTACAATGAGCAGTTCTTC.

This clone appeared a single time. V and J are TRBV18 and TRBJ1-2; 9 positions agree with TRBD1. V was pared by 3 bases and J by 3 bases, with 2 bases of the junction left unmatched. This CDR3 contains 14 residues. Germline CDR1 and CDR2: KGHSH and LQKENI. The CDR3 reads CASSPGQGDYGYTF. Here the CDR3 DNA reads TGTGCCAGCTCACCGGGACAGGGTGACTATGGCTACACCTTC. Together with reference TRBV18 and TRBJ1-2, the CDR3 gives the full variable domain: NAGVMQNPRHLVRRRGQEARLRCSPMKGHSHVYWYRQLPEEGLKFMVYLQKENIIDESGMPKERFSAEFPKEGPSILRIQQVVRGDSAAYFCASSPGQGDYGYTFGSGTRLTVV.

The gene calls are TRBV7-2 and TRBJ2-2; 11 bases are shared with TRBD2. CDR3 size: 18 residues. The junction had 11 bases not matched to a gene; V was cut back by 2 bases and J by 6 bases. Germline V gene sequence: CDR1 SGHTA, CDR2 FQGNSA. This CDR3 is CASSLYVTSGRGAGELFF. In nucleotides, the CDR3 is TGTGCCAGCAGCTTATACGTTACTAGCGGGAGAGGCGCCGGGGAGCTGTTTTTT.

J is TRBJ1-5 and V is TRBV27, with a weak D call TRBD1 (5 bases). V lost 2 bases to trimming and J lost 3 bases, with 11 bases between them. Germline V lookup: CDR1 MNHEY, CDR2 SMNVEV (reference sequence). The CDR3 totals 15 residues. The CDR3 DNA sequence: TGTGCCAGCAGTTTAGGCGGGGGATACAATCAGCCCCAGCATTTT. Encoded protein: CASSLGGGYNQPQHF.

CDR3 coding DNA: TGCGCCAGCAGCCAATGGACAGGGGACACCGGGGAGCTGTTTTTT. The encoded protein is CASSQWTGDTGELFF. The chain couples TRBV4-1 to TRBJ2-2, with TRBD1 matching over 9 bases. Germline loops: CDR1 MGHRA, CDR2 YSYEKL. The CDR3 extends over 15 amino acids. The trim removed 2 bases at V and 3 bases at J, leaving 1 base unmatched.

V gene TRBV9 combines with J gene TRBJ2-1, with D perhaps TRBD2 (7 bases). Germline V gene sequence: CDR1 SGDLS, CDR2 YYNGEE. V lost 4 bases and J 12 bases, leaving 14 bases between the germline ends. This CDR3 comprises 12 residues. The DNA for the CDR3 is TGTGCCAGCAGCTCAGGTGGGGGGGCGCAGTTCTTC. It is translated as CASSSGGGAQFF.

This chain uses TRBV16 with TRBJ2-2, with TRBD1 matching 11 bases. Per germline, CDR1 KGHSY and CDR2 FQNENV. This CDR3 is 16 amino acids long. The V gene end was trimmed by 4 bases and the J gene end by 7 bases; junction bases not matched to a gene: 8. The CDR3 region has the DNA TGTGCCAGCAGCCTCCTCCGGACAGGGGGCTTCGGGGAGCTGTTTTTT. Protein: CASSLLRTGGFGELFF.

The chain joins TRBV29-1 to TRBJ1-1; a weak D match, TRBD1 (5 bases). Trimming took 3 bases from V and 4 from J, leaving 9 bases between them. Germline V gives CDR1 SQVTM, CDR2 ANQGSEA. The CDR3 contains 12 residues. The CDR3 bases are TGCAGCGTTGATCAGGGCGGCACTGAAGCTTTCTTT. The encoded protein is CSVDQGGTEAFF.

The chain is built from TRBV29-1 and TRBJ1-1; a weak D match, TRBD1 (6 bases). The germline V gene has CDR1 SQVTM and CDR2 ANQGSEA. The CDR3 consists of 13 residues. Trimming took 4 bases from V and 2 from J, leaving 11 bases between them. The chain's CDR3 is CSVGTDLNTEAFF. CDR3 DNA sequence: TGCAGCGTTGGGACAGATCTTAACACTGAAGCTTTCTTT.